Listed below are T cell receptor beta chains from one sample, sequenced in a study of radiotherapy plus CTLA-4 blockade in lung cancer. TCRdb keeps only in-frame clones here, not all; method: immunoSEQ multiplex PCR. The sample records 70,000 to 90,000 clones, 60% to 85% being singletons. The material sequenced was peripheral blood, taken from a patient treated with radiotherapy plus ipilimumab. These receptors all stem from a human donor with non-small cell lung cancer whose response to radiotherapy plus ipilimumab could not be evaluated. Some clones in this sample may be carry-over from other donors' samples. Both conserved end residues are part of each CDR3. A D gene is named only where the DNA matches it firmly. Expanded clones get a size class; other rows say once, few or many, or leave the size out.

abundance | d_gene | len | j_gene | v_gene | CDR3aa | CDR3nt
- | TRBD1 | 14 | TRBJ1-4 | TRBV27 | CASSSTGGDEKLFF | TGTGCCAGCAGTTCAACAGGGGGCGATGAAAAACTGTTTTTT
few | - | 14 | TRBJ1-1 | TRBV7-9 | CASSVTVMNTEAFF | TGTGCCAGCAGCGTTACAGTCATGAACACTGAAGCTTTCTTT
- | - | 15 | TRBJ1-2 | TRBV14 | CASTFLAKGDPGYTF | TGTGCCAGCACTTTCCTTGCCAAAGGGGATCCTGGCTACACCTTC
- | - | 13 | TRBJ2-7 | TRBV4-1 | CASSHPGSYEQYF | TGCGCCAGCAGCCACCCAGGATCCTACGAGCAGTACTTC
- | TRBD1 | 18 | TRBJ2-7 | TRBV19 | CASSQRWETGGISFGQYF | TGTGCCAGTAGCCAACGGTGGGAAACAGGGGGCATCTCGTTTGGGCAGTACTTC
- | TRBD1 | 16 | TRBJ2-3 | TRBV28 | CASTPSGTGSTDTQYF | TGTGCCAGCACCCCCTCCGGGACAGGGTCCACAGATACGCAGTATTTT
- | TRBD1 | 15 | TRBJ2-5 | TRBV7-9 | CASSLSRTGQETQYF | TGTGCCAGCAGCCTTAGCCGGACAGGCCAAGAGACCCAGTACTTC
- | TRBD2 | 14 | TRBJ2-2 | TRBV4-2 | CASSLPGGAGELFF | TGTGCCAGCAGCCTCCCGGGGGGGGCCGGGGAGCTGTTTTTT
few | - | 14 | TRBJ1-3 | TRBV2 | CARTGFQPGNTIYF | TGTGCCAGAACAGGGTTCCAACCTGGAAACACCATATATTTT
- | - | 15 | TRBJ1-3 | TRBV6-1 | CASSGGFLSGNTIYF | TGTGCCAGCAGTGGGGGCTTCCTCTCTGGAAACACCATATATTTT
- | - | 15 | TRBJ2-7 | TRBV14 | CASSQEQYPVSEQYF | TGTGCCAGCAGCCAAGAGCAGTACCCCGTTAGCGAGCAGTACTTC
- | TRBD1 | 16 | TRBJ2-7 | TRBV6-5 | CASSYSKDRGSYEQYF | TGTGCCAGCAGTTACTCGAAGGACAGGGGGTCCTACGAGCAGTACTTC
few | - | 13 | TRBJ1-3 | TRBV4-1 | CASSQAQGNTIYF | TGCGCCAGCAGCCAAGCCCAAGGAAACACCATATATTTT
- | - | 14 | TRBJ1-5 | TRBV5-6 | CASSLSGLTRPQHF | TGTGCCAGCAGCTTGTCCGGGCTCACTAGGCCCCAGCATTTT
once | TRBD1 | 13 | TRBJ1-6 | TRBV27 | CASTDRGNSPLHF | TGTGCCAGCACCGACAGGGGTAATTCACCCCTCCACTTT
- | TRBD2 | 15 | TRBJ2-3 | TRBV7-9 | CASSWSSGYTDTQYF | TGTGCCAGCAGCTGGTCTAGCGGCTACACAGATACGCAGTATTTT
- | TRBD2 | 16 | TRBJ2-7 | TRBV9 | CASSVGGGRFSYEQYF | TGTGCCAGCAGCGTCGGGGGGGGACGGTTCTCCTACGAGCAGTACTTC
- | - | 15 | TRBJ2-3 | TRBV5-1 | CASSLQTVSTDTQYF | TGCGCCAGCAGCTTGCAAACAGTTAGCACAGATACGCAGTATTTT
- | TRBD2 | 18 | TRBJ2-7 | TRBV5-6 | CASSRGWGSGETAYEQYF | TGTGCCAGCAGCCGGGGGTGGGGTAGCGGGGAGACTGCCTACGAGCAGTACTTC
- | TRBD2 | 16 | TRBJ2-1 | TRBV5-1 | CASSLGGTSAYNEQFF | TGCGCCAGCAGCTTGGGAGGGACTAGCGCCTACAATGAGCAGTTCTTC
- | TRBD1 | 14 | TRBJ1-2 | TRBV6-5 | CASSRDRGLDGYTF | TGTGCCAGCAGTAGGGACAGGGGGCTGGATGGCTACACCTTC
- | TRBD1 | 16 | TRBJ2-7 | TRBV5-4 | CASSLVGGTGVSGQYF | TGTGCCAGCAGCTTGGTGGGGGGGACAGGGGTCTCGGGGCAGTACTTC
- | TRBD2 | 15 | TRBJ2-5 | TRBV2 | CASRDSGGALETQYF | TGTGCCAGCAGGGATAGCGGGGGGGCCTTAGAGACCCAGTACTTC
once | TRBD1 | 15 | TRBJ1-2 | TRBV19 | CASSRPTGQIYGYTF | TGTGCCAGTAGTAGACCCACGGGACAGATCTATGGCTACACCTTC
- | - | 15 | TRBJ2-5 | TRBV4-3 | CASSQEYRGRETQYF | TGCGCCAGCAGCCAAGAGTACCGGGGAAGGGAGACCCAGTACTTC
once | TRBD2 | 17 | TRBJ2-1 | TRBV27 | CASSLTPGTSGANEQFF | TGTGCCAGCAGTTTAACGCCCGGGACTAGCGGGGCGAATGAGCAGTTCTTC